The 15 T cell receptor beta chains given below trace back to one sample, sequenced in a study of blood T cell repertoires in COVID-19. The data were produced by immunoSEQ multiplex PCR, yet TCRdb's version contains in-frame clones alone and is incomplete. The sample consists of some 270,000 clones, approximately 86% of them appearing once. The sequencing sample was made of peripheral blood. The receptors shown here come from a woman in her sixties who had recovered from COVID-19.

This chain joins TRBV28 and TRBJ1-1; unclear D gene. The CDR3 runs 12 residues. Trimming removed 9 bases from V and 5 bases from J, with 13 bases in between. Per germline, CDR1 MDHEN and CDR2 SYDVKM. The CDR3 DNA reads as TGTGCCAGTCGGGTCTATGGGACTGAAGCTTTCTTT. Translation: CASRVYGTEAFF.

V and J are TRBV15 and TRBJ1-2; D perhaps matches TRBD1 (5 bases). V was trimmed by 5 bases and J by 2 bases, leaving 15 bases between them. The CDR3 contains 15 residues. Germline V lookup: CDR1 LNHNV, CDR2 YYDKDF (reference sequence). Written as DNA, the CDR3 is TGTGCCACCAGCTCCCTTTTGGGGCAGAACTATGGCTACACCTTC. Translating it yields CATSSLLGQNYGYTF.

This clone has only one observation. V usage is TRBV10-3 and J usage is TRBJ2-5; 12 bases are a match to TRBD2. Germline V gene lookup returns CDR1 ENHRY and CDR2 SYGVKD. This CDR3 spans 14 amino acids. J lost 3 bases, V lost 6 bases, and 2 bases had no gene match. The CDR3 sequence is CAISWTSGEETQYF. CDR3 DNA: TGTGCCATCAGCTGGACTAGCGGGGAAGAGACCCAGTACTTC.

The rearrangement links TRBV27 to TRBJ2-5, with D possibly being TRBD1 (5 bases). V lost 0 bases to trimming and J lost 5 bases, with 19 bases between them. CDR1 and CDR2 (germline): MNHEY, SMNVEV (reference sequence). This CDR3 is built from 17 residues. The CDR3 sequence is CASSLSPSRRVGETQYF. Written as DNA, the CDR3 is TGTGCCAGCAGTTTATCCCCCTCGCGCAGGGTTGGTGAGACCCAGTACTTC.

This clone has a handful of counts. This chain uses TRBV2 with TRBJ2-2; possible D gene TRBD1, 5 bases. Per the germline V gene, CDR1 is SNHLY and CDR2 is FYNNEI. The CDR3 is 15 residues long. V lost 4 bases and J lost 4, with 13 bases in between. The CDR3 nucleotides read TGTGCCAGCAGTGGGTCGTCAGGGCTCACCGGGGAGCTGTTTTTT. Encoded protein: CASSGSSGLTGELFF.

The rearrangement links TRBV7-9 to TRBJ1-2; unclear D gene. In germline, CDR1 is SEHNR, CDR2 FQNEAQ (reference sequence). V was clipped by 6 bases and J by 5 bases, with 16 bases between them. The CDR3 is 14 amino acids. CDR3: CASSPDSNPYGYTF. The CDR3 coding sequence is TGTGCCAGCAGTCCTGACTCAAACCCTTATGGCTACACCTTC.

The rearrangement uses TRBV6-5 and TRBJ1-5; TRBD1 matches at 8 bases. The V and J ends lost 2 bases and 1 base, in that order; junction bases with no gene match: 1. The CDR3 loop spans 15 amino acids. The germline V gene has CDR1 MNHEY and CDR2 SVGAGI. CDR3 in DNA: TGTGCCAGCAGTTACGACAGGGGAAGCAATCAGCCCCAGCATTTT. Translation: CASSYDRGSNQPQHF.

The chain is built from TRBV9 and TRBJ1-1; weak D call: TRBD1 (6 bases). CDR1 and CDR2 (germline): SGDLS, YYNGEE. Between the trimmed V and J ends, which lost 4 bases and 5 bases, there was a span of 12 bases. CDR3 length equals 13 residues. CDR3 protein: CASSTRGETEAFF. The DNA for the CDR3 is TGTGCCAGCAGCACCAGGGGTGAGACTGAAGCTTTCTTT.

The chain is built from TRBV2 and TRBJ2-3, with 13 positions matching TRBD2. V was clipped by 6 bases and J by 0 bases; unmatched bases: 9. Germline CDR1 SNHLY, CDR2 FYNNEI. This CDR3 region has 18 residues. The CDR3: CASRLTSGGGRSTDTQYF. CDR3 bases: TGTGCCAGCAGATTAACTAGCGGGGGGGGCCGGAGCACAGATACGCAGTATTTT.

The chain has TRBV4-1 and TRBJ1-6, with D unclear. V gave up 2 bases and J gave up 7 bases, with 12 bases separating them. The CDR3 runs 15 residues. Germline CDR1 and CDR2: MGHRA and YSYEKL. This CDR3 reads CASSQQILSNSPLHF. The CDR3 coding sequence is TGCGCCAGCAGCCAACAAATTTTGAGCAATTCACCCCTCCACTTT.

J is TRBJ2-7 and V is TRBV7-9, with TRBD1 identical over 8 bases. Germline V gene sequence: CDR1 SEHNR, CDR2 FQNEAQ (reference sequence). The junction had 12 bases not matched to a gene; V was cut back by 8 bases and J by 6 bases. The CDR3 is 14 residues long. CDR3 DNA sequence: TGTGCCAGCGGGGGGCAGGGGGCTTATCTCGAGCAGTACTTC. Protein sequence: CASGGQGAYLEQYF.

CDR3 sequence reads: CASSLDRNGYTF. The CDR3 bases are TGCGCCAGCAGCTTGGATAGAAATGGCTACACCTTC. This chain uses TRBV5-1 with TRBJ1-2; no definite D call. Trimming pared 0 bases from V and 6 bases from J, leaving 6 bases between. The CDR3 has 12 residues. Germline lookup yields CDR1 SGHRS and CDR2 YFSETQ.

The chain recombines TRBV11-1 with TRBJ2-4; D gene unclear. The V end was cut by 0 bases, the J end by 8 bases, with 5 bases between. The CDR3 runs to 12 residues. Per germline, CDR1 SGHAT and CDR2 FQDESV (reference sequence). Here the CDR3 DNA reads TGTGCCAGCAGCTTAGCGTCGGACATTCAGTACTTC. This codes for CASSLASDIQYF. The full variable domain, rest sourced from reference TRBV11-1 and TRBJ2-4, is EAEVAQSPRYKITEKSQAVAFWCDPISGHATLYWYRQILGQGPELLVQFQDESVVDDSQLPKDRFSAERLKGVDSTLKIQPAELGDSAMYLCASSLASDIQYFGAGTRLSVL.

This chain's CDR3 is CATDRGSTGELFF. DNA of the CDR3: TGTGCCACCGACAGGGGGAGCACCGGGGAGCTGTTTTTT. This chain connects TRBV28 to TRBJ2-2, with 9 positions matching TRBD1. This CDR3 comprises 13 residues. Germline V gene data show CDR1 as MDHEN and CDR2 as SYDVKM. After removal of 10 bases from V and 4 bases from J, the junction contained 4 bases not matched to a gene.

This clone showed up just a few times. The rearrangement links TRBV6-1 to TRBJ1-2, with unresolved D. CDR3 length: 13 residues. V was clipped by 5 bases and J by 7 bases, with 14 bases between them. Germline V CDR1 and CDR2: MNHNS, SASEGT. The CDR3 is CASSPGSGSGYTF. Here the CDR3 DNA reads TGTGCCAGCAGTCCCGGTTCCGGGTCTGGCTACACCTTC.